Here is one TCR beta chain with its context. What it binds is not known. The sample comes from a study of T cell responses to AZD1222 COVID-19 vaccine. Regarding the study as a whole: Among the donors, most were white British and more were female, and clonal diversity was possibly underestimated.

V dropped 4 bases and J dropped 0 bases, with 7 bases sitting between them. The CDR3 loop spans 14 amino acids. The germline gives CDR1 ENHRY, CDR2 SYGVKD. This table comes from immunoSEQ multiplex PCR, and its TCRdb copy is limited to in-frame clones, with some not included. The table has 40,000 to 50,000 clones, over 80% seen once. The sequence derives from an adult who received the AZD1222 COVID-19 vaccine. The sample was peripheral blood, taken 28 days after the second AZD1222 dose. V is TRBV10-3 and J is TRBJ1-5; D not certain. DNA of the CDR3: TGTGCCATCAGTGCGTTTTCTAGCAATCAGCCCCAGCATTTT. It codes for CAISAFSSNQPQHF.